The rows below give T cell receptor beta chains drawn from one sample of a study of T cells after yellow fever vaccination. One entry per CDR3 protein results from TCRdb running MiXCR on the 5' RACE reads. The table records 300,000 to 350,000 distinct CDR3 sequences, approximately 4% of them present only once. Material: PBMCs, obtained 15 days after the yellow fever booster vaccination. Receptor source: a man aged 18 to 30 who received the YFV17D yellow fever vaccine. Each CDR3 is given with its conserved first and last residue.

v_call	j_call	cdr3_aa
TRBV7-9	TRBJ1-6	CASSLGQSREPLHF
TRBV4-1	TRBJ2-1	CASSQGLLGTSWNEQFF
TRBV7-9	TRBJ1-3	CASHLEGYTIYF
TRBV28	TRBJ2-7	CASCSGRVYEQYF
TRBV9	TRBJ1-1	CASSVDAGGGSTEAFF
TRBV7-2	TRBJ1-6	CASSLLTVQGLHF
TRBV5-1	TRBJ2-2	CASSFSGSTGELFF
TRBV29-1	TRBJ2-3	CSVEEGTDTQYF
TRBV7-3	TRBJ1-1	CASVDGTGDTEAFF
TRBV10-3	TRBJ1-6	CAISELERSSYNSPLHF
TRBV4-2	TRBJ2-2	CASSQDRIAGELFF
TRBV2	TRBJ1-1	CASKQDRVRTEAFF
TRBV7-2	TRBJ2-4	CASSLAQGQGVKNIQYF
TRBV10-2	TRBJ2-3	CASSPQVGLTDTQYF
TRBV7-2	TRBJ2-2	CASSRSGDHLGELFF
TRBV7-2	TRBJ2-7	CASSFSGVYEQYF
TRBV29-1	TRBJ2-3	CSGTSGETDTQYF
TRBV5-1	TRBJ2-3	CASSPNGGGSDTQYF
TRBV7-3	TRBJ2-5	CASSLLPAGAKTQYF
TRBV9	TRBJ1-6	CASSLRESYAPLHF
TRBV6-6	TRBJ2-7	CASRWDNVYEQYF
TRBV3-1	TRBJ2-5	CASSHGKLAAQETQYF
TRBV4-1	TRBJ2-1	CASSQEILAGGYEQFF
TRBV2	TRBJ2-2	CASSALQRGIGELFF
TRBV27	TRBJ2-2	CASSLVQPNTGELFF
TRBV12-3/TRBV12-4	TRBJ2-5	CASSSQAGGLETQYF
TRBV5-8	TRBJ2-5	CASSLYTGGPRETQYF
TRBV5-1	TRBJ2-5	CASSHTSGGYQETQYF
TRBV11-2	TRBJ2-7	CASSLRHGQSYEQYF
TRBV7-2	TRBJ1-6	CASSWTLLNSPLHF
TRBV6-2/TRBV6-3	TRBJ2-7	CASGQSGGPLLRYF
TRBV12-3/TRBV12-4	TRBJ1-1	CASRTSGTEAFF
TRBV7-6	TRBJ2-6	CASSPRQALSHSGANVLTF
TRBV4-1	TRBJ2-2	CASSPRTGDYELFF
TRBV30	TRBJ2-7	CAWSVGGSSYEQYF
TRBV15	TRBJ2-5	CATSSRDRGFETQYF
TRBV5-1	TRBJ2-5	CASSQGQKEGTQYF
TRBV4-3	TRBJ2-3	CASSQGLGSTDTQYF
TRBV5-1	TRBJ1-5	CASSLSSRNQPQHF